Below are 17 T cell receptor beta chains sequenced from a single sample in a study of T cell responses to AZD1222 COVID-19 vaccine. TCRdb keeps only in-frame clones here, not all; method: immunoSEQ multiplex PCR. This sample has 95,000 to 150,000 clones; about 90% occur once, and the top ten carry approximately 10%. The sample here was peripheral blood, taken on day 0 of AZD1222 vaccination. The receptors stem from an adult in good health.

This clone was seen only once. This sequence joins TRBV2 and TRBJ1-4, with D uncertain. The CDR3 spans 14 residues. Trimming took off 7 bases at V and 4 bases at J, with 13 bases between the two ends. CDR1 is SNHLY, CDR2 FYNNEI, per germline. The CDR3 DNA reads as TGTGCCAGCAAGACCGGTGATCATAATGAAAAACTGTTTTTT. Its translation is CASKTGDHNEKLFF.

V is TRBV29-1 and J is TRBJ2-5; D unclear. The CDR3 loop spans 12 amino acids. Looked up from germline, CDR1 is SQVTM and CDR2 is ANQGSEA. Trimming left V 7 bases short and J 4 bases short, with 13 bases between. The chain's CDR3 is CSARRTGETQYF. The CDR3 DNA reads TGCAGCGCGAGACGGACCGGAGAGACCCAGTACTTC. Variable domain in full (rest from reference TRBV29-1 and TRBJ2-5): SAVISQKPSRDICQRGTSLTIQCQVDSQVTMMFWYRQQPGQSLTLIATANQGSEATYESGFVIDKFPISRPNLTFSTLTVSNMSPEDSSIYLCSARRTGETQYFGPGTRLLVL.

The genes are TRBV5-6 and TRBJ2-2; D is unclear. Trimming removed 1 base at V and 1 base at J, with 8 bases between. The germline CDR1 and CDR2 sequences are SGHDT and YYEEEE. The CDR3 has 15 amino acids. CDR3: CASSLRLQNTGELFF. The CDR3 DNA follows: TGTGCCAGCAGCTTGCGGCTACAGAACACCGGGGAGCTGTTTTTT. Supplemented by reference TRBV5-6 and TRBJ2-2, the full variable domain reads DAGVTQSPTHLIKTRGQQVTLRCSPKSGHDTVSWYQQALGQGPQFIFQYYEEEERQRGNFPDRFSGHQFPNYSSELNVNALLLGDSALYLCASSLRLQNTGELFFGEGSRLTVL.

The chain uses TRBV7-8 and TRBJ2-7; no clear D. Per the germline V gene, CDR1 is SGHVS and CDR2 is FQNEAQ. Trimming stripped 4 bases from V and 5 bases from J, with 18 bases between. The CDR3 length is 15 residues. The DNA of the CDR3 is TGTGCCAGCAGCTCCCCGCTTGGGCAGAGGAACGAGCAGTACTTC. Amino acids: CASSSPLGQRNEQYF.

The chain employs TRBV5-6 and TRBJ2-1, with D possibly called TRBD1 or TRBD2 (6 bases each). V lost 3 bases, J lost 9 bases, and 25 bases lay in between. The germline CDR1 and CDR2 sequences are SGHDT and YYEEEE. CDR3 length: 17 amino acids. CDR3 DNA: TGTGCCAGCAGCTCGAGAAGGGACCGAGGAGGGGGACTTGAGCAGTTCTTC. Translation gives CASSSRRDRGGGLEQFF.

CDR3 protein: CASSLVGQGETGNEQFF. The CDR3, as DNA: TGTGCCAGCAGCTTAGTAGGACAGGGGGAAACTGGCAATGAGCAGTTCTTC. The chain combines TRBV11-2 with TRBJ2-1, with 10 bases identical to TRBD1. The CDR3 totals 17 residues. Germline trimming cut 1 base from V and 6 bases from J; bases unmatched to any gene: 9. Germline assignment: CDR1 SGHAT and CDR2 FQNNGV.

This clone was seen once. This chain joins TRBV18 and TRBJ1-1; D ambiguous. CDR3 length: 17 residues. V lost 3 bases and J 3 bases, leaving 20 bases between the germline ends. The germline V gene has CDR1 KGHSH and CDR2 LQKENI. The CDR3 DNA sequence: TGTGCCAGCTCACCCATAAATGACTCTGATGAGGACACTGAAGCTTTCTTT. Residues: CASSPINDSDEDTEAFF.

The rearrangement joins TRBV6-5 to TRBJ2-7; weak D call: TRBD2 (6 bases). CDR3 length: 14 amino acids. The V and J ends lost 6 bases and 0 bases respectively, with 12 bases between them. Germline V gene data show CDR1 as MNHEY and CDR2 as SVGAGI. The CDR3 sequence is CASSEIGGSYEQYF. For the CDR3, the DNA is TGTGCCAGCAGCGAGATCGGGGGCTCCTACGAGCAGTACTTC.

The genes are TRBV6-1 and TRBJ2-4; possible D gene TRBD1, 6 bases. Germline lookup yields CDR1 MNHNS and CDR2 SASEGT. The CDR3 runs to 15 residues. The V end lost 1 base, the J end lost 7 bases, and 14 bases lay between the germline ends. This CDR3 reads CASSEGAGVGNIQYF. The CDR3 nucleotides read TGTGCCAGCAGTGAAGGGGCAGGGGTCGGGAACATTCAGTACTTC.

The gene calls are TRBV7-9 and TRBJ2-1, with D hard to call. Deletions cut 2 bases from V and 12 bases from J, with 14 bases between. This CDR3 contains 13 residues. Germline V gives CDR1 SEHNR, CDR2 FQNEAQ (reference sequence). CDR3 region: CASSLNQRSVQFF. In nucleotides, the CDR3 is TGTGCCAGCAGCTTAAATCAGCGTTCGGTGCAGTTCTTC.

The DNA of the CDR3 is TGTGCCAGCAGCGTAGCCCCCGGGACTGTCACAGATACGCAGTATTTT. Protein: CASSVAPGTVTDTQYF. The chain couples TRBV9 to TRBJ2-3; perhaps TRBD2 as D (6 bases). Between the trimmed V and J ends, which lost 0 bases and 2 bases, there was a span of 13 bases. The CDR3 spans 16 residues. Per the germline V gene, CDR1 is SGDLS and CDR2 is YYNGEE.

This clone was seen once. This sequence joins TRBV19 and TRBJ2-3, with TRBD1 matching over 9 bases. V gave up 4 bases and J gave up 2 bases; unmatched junction bases: 4. CDR1 and CDR2 (germline): LNHDA, SQIVND (reference sequence). The CDR3 runs to 15 residues. Here the CDR3 reads CASSNRDRVTDTQYF. DNA of the CDR3: TGTGCCAGTAGTAACCGGGACAGGGTCACAGATACGCAGTATTTT.

The V call is TRBV4-3, the J call TRBJ2-5; 9 bases agree with TRBD2. V trimming: 0 bases; J trimming: 4 bases; junction bases outside the gene matches: 6. This CDR3 comprises 16 residues. Germline CDR1 LGHNA, CDR2 YSLEER. The CDR3 loop reads CASSQDGSGSSETQYF. DNA of the CDR3: TGCGCCAGCAGCCAAGATGGTAGCGGGAGTTCAGAGACCCAGTACTTC.

This clone appeared a single time. The CDR3 DNA sequence: TGTGCCAGCAGCTTAGGTCCGCCCGTCGACGGGACAGTCACTGAAGCTTTCTTT. Encoded protein: CASSLGPPVDGTVTEAFF. The genes are TRBV7-6 and TRBJ1-1; 7 bases agree with TRBD1. Germline CDR1 reads SGHVS; CDR2 reads FNYEAQ. J lost 4 bases, V lost 1 base, and 15 bases had no gene match. CDR3 length: 18 amino acids.

The chain joins TRBV6-2 or TRBV6-3 to TRBJ2-5, with D hard to call. Germline CDR1 reads MNHEY; CDR2 reads SVGEGT. The CDR3 extends over 15 amino acids. V was shortened by 4 bases and J by 1 base, with 13 bases between the two germline ends. The CDR3 is CASSWSRPTQETQYF. The CDR3 DNA follows: TGTGCCAGCAGTTGGTCCAGGCCCACCCAAGAGACCCAGTACTTC.

The chain recombines TRBV2 with TRBJ2-3; unclear D gene. Per germline, CDR1 SNHLY and CDR2 FYNNEI. This CDR3 is 12 amino acids long. V gave up 2 bases and J gave up 2 bases, with 2 bases separating them. The CDR3 DNA reads as TGTGCCAGCAGTGAATACACAGATACGCAGTATTTT. Translating gives CASSEYTDTQYF.

The rearrangement joins TRBV19 to TRBJ2-1; D gene ambiguous. V lost 9 bases and J 2 bases, leaving 17 bases between the germline ends. The germline CDR1 and CDR2 sequences are LNHDA and SQIVND (reference sequence). CDR3 size: 15 residues. CDR3 sequence reads: CASQLVGLTYNEQFF. In DNA form, the CDR3 reads TGTGCCAGCCAATTAGTGGGCTTGACCTACAATGAGCAGTTCTTC.